These 15 T cell receptor beta chains were sequenced from one sample in a study of blood T cell repertoires in COVID-19. Repertoires were generated with immunoSEQ multiplex PCR, while TCRdb's copy carries only in-frame clones and drops some. The sample has roughly 180,000 clones, roughly nine tenths seen once. Sequenced input: peripheral blood. These TCRs come from a woman under 40 with active or convalescent COVID-19.

This chain connects TRBV5-4 to TRBJ2-7, with 8 positions matching TRBD1. The CDR3 totals 14 residues. Trimming removed 4 bases from V and 2 bases from J; junction bases left unmatched: 5. Germline CDR1 is SGHNT and CDR2 is YYREEE (reference sequence). The CDR3 loop is CASSGDRGAYEQYF. CDR3 coding DNA: TGTGCCAGCAGCGGAGACAGGGGAGCCTACGAGCAGTACTTC.

This clone was seen once. The V gene is TRBV5-4, the J gene TRBJ1-3, with D unresolved. The germline V gene has CDR1 SGHNT and CDR2 YYREEE (reference sequence). V lost 0 bases, J lost 0 bases, and 7 bases lay in between. The CDR3 contains 15 residues. The CDR3 is CASSLGRSSGNTIYF. DNA of the CDR3: TGTGCCAGCAGCTTGGGCAGATCCTCTGGAAACACCATATATTTT.

The chain combines TRBV10-2 with TRBJ1-2, with D possibly matching TRBD1 (5 bases). In germline, CDR1 is WSHSY, CDR2 SAAADI. The CDR3 runs to 14 residues. V dropped 4 bases and J dropped 1 base, with 10 bases sitting between them. The CDR3: CASSADSRNYGYTF. In DNA form, the CDR3 reads TGCGCCAGCAGTGCCGACAGTCGTAACTATGGCTACACCTTC.

This clone was counted only a few times. The rearrangement joins TRBV30 to TRBJ1-3; 7 bases agree with TRBD1. V trimming: 1 base; J trimming: 8 bases; junction bases outside the gene matches: 11. The CDR3 contains 15 residues. The germline V gene has CDR1 GTSNPN and CDR2 SVGIG (reference sequence). The CDR3 nucleotides are TGTGCCTGGAGTGCCAACAGGGGAGGAAGTGACACCATATATTTT. This translates into CAWSANRGGSDTIYF. Full variable domain (rest looked up from reference TRBV30 and TRBJ1-3): SQTIHQWPATLVQPVGSPLSLECTVEGTSNPNLYWYRQAAGRGLQLLFYSVGIGQISSEVPQNLSASRPQDRQFILSSKKLLLSDSGFYLCAWSANRGGSDTIYFGEGSWLTVV.

The gene calls are TRBV29-1 and TRBJ1-4, with 7 bases matching TRBD1. The junction had 9 bases not matched to a gene; V was cut back by 3 bases and J by 8 bases. The CDR3 totals 14 residues. Germline values: CDR1 SQVTM, CDR2 ANQGSEA. The CDR3 reads CSVDTLGQREKLFF. CDR3 nucleotides: TGCAGCGTTGATACCCTGGGACAGCGAGAAAAACTGTTTTTT.

This clone was counted a single time. This chain joins TRBV15 and TRBJ2-2; D possibly corresponds to TRBD1 (6 bases). Germline-derived CDR1 and CDR2 are LNHNV and YYDKDF (reference sequence). The CDR3 sequence is 15 residues long. V gave up 8 bases and J gave up 1 base, with 14 bases separating them. The CDR3 here is CATGNRALNTGELFF. The CDR3 coding sequence is TGTGCCACCGGAAACAGGGCCCTGAACACCGGGGAGCTGTTTTTT.

V gene TRBV11-3 combines with J gene TRBJ2-7; no clear D gene. V gave up 4 bases and J gave up 6 bases, with 13 bases separating them. Germline assignment: CDR1 SGHNT and CDR2 YENEEA. The CDR3 length is 13 residues. CDR3 bases: TGTGCCAGCAGCTCCTCCGTGAGCACCGAGCAGTACTTC. Its translation: CASSSSVSTEQYF. The variable domain in full, completed from reference TRBV11-3 and TRBJ2-7, reads EAGVVQSPRYKIIEKKQPVAFWCNPISGHNTLYWYLQNLGQGPELLIRYENEEAVDDSQLPKDRFSAERLKGVDSTLKIQPAELGDSAVYLCASSSSVSTEQYFGPGTRLTVT.

This clone is a singleton in its sample. The chain links TRBV5-1 to TRBJ1-4; 8 bases are shared with TRBD1. Germline CDR1 reads SGHRS; CDR2 reads YFSETQ. The V gene end was trimmed by 4 bases and the J gene end by 7 bases; junction bases not matched to a gene: 6. This CDR3 is built from 14 residues. The CDR3 DNA is TGCGCCAGCAGCGGCGGACAGGGTGGTGAAAAACTGTTTTTT. Translation gives CASSGGQGGEKLFF.

This clone appeared once. The V and J genes are TRBV4-1 and TRBJ1-1, with D perhaps TRBD1 (5 bases). CDR3 length equals 15 residues. Germline values: CDR1 MGHRA, CDR2 YSYEKL. V dropped 0 bases and J dropped 0 bases, with 8 bases sitting between them. In DNA, the CDR3 is TGCGCCAGCAGCCAAGAGGGGGGTATGAACACTGAAGCTTTCTTT. It is translated as CASSQEGGMNTEAFF.

This clone was seen once. The chain has TRBV12-3 or TRBV12-4 and TRBJ2-5; D not certain. V shed 6 bases and J shed 1 base, with 3 bases lying between them. CDR3 length equals 11 residues. CDR3 in DNA: TGTGCCAGCAGCGTCCAAGAGACCCAGTACTTC. It translates to CASSVQETQYF.

This rearrangement joins TRBV19 to TRBJ2-6, with D tentatively TRBD1 (5 bases). Germline CDR1 reads LNHDA; CDR2 reads SQIVND (reference sequence). There are 13 residues in the CDR3. V was shortened by 10 bases and J by 3 bases, with 10 bases between the two germline ends. The chain's CDR3 is CATHQGGANVLTF. The CDR3 bases are TGTGCCACCCACCAGGGTGGGGCCAACGTCCTGACTTTC.

The chain couples TRBV30 to TRBJ1-2; 9 positions agree with TRBD1. Per germline, CDR1 GTSNPN and CDR2 SVGIG (reference sequence). The V gene end was trimmed by 5 bases and the J gene end by 7 bases; junction bases not matched to a gene: 11. The CDR3 extends over 14 amino acids. This CDR3 reads CAWRCTGTGCGYTF. CDR3 coding DNA: TGTGCCTGGCGCTGCACCGGGACAGGGTGTGGCTACACCTTC.

Concerning this clone itself: This sample also contains other DNA sequences that code for the same CDR3. Written as DNA, the CDR3 is TGTGCCAGCAGCCGTGACAGGGACTACGAGCAGTACTTC. It encodes CASSRDRDYEQYF. The chain uses TRBV6-5 and TRBJ2-7, with 7 bases that match TRBD1. Losses at the gene ends were 6 bases for V and 3 bases for J; bases not matched to a gene: 5. The CDR3 is 13 amino acids. The germline gives CDR1 MNHEY, CDR2 SVGAGI.

The J gene is TRBJ1-6, the V gene TRBV5-6, with a weak D call TRBD1 (6 bases). The length of the CDR3 is 15 residues. V dropped 6 bases and J dropped 5 bases, with 15 bases sitting between them. Germline V gene sequence: CDR1 SGHDT, CDR2 YYEEEE. CDR3 DNA: TGTGCCAGCACCAACACAGGGACGGATAATTCACCCCTCCACTTT. This codes for CASTNTGTDNSPLHF.

The V and J genes are TRBV3-1 (or the pseudogene TRBV3-2) and TRBJ2-2, with 10 bases matching TRBD2. Germline lookup yields CDR1 LGHDT and CDR2 YNNKEL (reference sequence). The CDR3 spans 16 residues. After removal of 4 bases from V and 2 bases from J, the junction contained 4 bases not matched to a gene. CDR3 DNA: TGTGCCAGCAGCCCCCTAGCGGGGGATAACACCGGGGAGCTGTTTTTT. Translating gives CASSPLAGDNTGELFF.